This entry features one T cell receptor beta chain sequence. The read falls 3 residues short of the CDR3 end, and the missing part is taken from the germline J gene. The entry originates in a study of T cells in women clearing cervical HPV infection. Study-wide background: Controls were women whose single incident HPV16 infection cleared within 12 months without precancer or cancer.

J lost 6 bases, V lost 3 bases, and 8 bases had no gene match. CDR1 and CDR2 from the germline V gene are SGHRS and YFSETQ. CDR3 size: 16 residues. The table came from immunoSEQ multiplex PCR; TCRdb's copy has only in-frame clones and leaves some out. This table holds nearly 35,000 clones. HPV was found by MY09/MY11 PCR and dot-blot genotyping. The receptor's source is a woman aged 18 to 69 with a cervical HPV16 infection that either progressed to CIN3+ or cleared (not recorded which). J is TRBJ2-3 and V is TRBV5-1, with TRBD2 matching over 12 bases. Sample: blood buffy coat. The sequenced CDR3 bases are TGCGCCAGCAGCTCAAGACTAGCGGGAGTTCGCGATACG. Translation gives CASSSRLAGVRDT. The CDR3 as a whole reads CASSSRLAGVRDTQYF.